A selection of T cell receptor beta chains follows, all from one sample in a study of T cell repertoires in ileal Crohn's disease. TCRdb keeps only in-frame clones here, not all; method: immunoSEQ multiplex PCR. Altogether over 25,000 clones are present, around four fifths being singletons, with the ten largest covering around 20%. The sample comprised ileal tissue. The receptors come from an adult with Crohn's disease. The CDR3 runs from the conserved cysteine through the conserved F or W. D genes are given only for firm matches. A clone size is listed for some rows: how often the clone was seen (once, few, many), or a class if it is expanded.

clone_size: NA; d_call: NA; j_call: TRBJ2-2; v_call: TRBV4-1; cdr3_aa: CASSQGGPNGAGELFF; cdr3_nt: TGCGCCAGCAGCCAAGGGGGCCCAAACGGCGCCGGGGAGCTGTTTTTT
clone_size: NA; d_call: NA; j_call: TRBJ1-2; v_call: TRBV30; cdr3_aa: CAWGAQGSSWGGYTF; cdr3_nt: TGTGCCTGGGGCGCGCAGGGCAGCAGTTGGGGTGGCTACACCTTC
clone_size: NA; d_call: NA; j_call: TRBJ1-4; v_call: TRBV7-3; cdr3_aa: CARRGGTNEKLFF; cdr3_nt: TGTGCCAGGAGGGGGGGCACTAATGAAAAACTGTTTTTT
clone_size: NA; d_call: NA; j_call: TRBJ1-1; v_call: TRBV29-1; cdr3_aa: CITDMNTEAFF; cdr3_nt: TGCATTACGGACATGAACACTGAAGCTTTCTTT
clone_size: NA; d_call: TRBD1; j_call: TRBJ1-1; v_call: TRBV15; cdr3_aa: CATSRAGTVRAEAFF; cdr3_nt: TGTGCCACCAGCAGAGCCGGGACAGTACGCGCTGAAGCTTTCTTT
clone_size: few; d_call: TRBD2; j_call: TRBJ2-3; v_call: TRBV10-1; cdr3_aa: CATGLAGKGTQYF; cdr3_nt: TGCGCCACCGGACTAGCGGGTAAAGGTACGCAGTATTTT
clone_size: NA; d_call: TRBD1; j_call: TRBJ1-2; v_call: TRBV2; cdr3_aa: CASSTTGYGYTF; cdr3_nt: TGTGCCAGCAGTACGACAGGGTATGGCTACACCTTC
clone_size: NA; d_call: TRBD2; j_call: TRBJ2-7; v_call: TRBV30; cdr3_aa: CAWSGGLAGVALDEQYF; cdr3_nt: TGTGCCTGGAGTGGGGGACTAGCGGGGGTCGCCCTTGACGAGCAGTACTTC
clone_size: NA; d_call: NA; j_call: TRBJ1-5; v_call: TRBV15; cdr3_aa: CATSRGAGRPADQPQHF; cdr3_nt: TGTGCCACCAGCAGAGGGGCAGGGAGGCCCGCCGATCAGCCCCAGCATTTT
clone_size: NA; d_call: TRBD1; j_call: TRBJ1-1; v_call: TRBV19; cdr3_aa: CASSRGQGSGLEAFF; cdr3_nt: TGTGCCAGTAGTAGGGGACAGGGGTCGGGACTTGAAGCTTTCTTT
clone_size: once; d_call: TRBD1; j_call: TRBJ2-5; v_call: TRBV2; cdr3_aa: CASREDRGSLETQYF; cdr3_nt: TGTGCCAGCAGAGAAGACAGGGGATCATTGGAGACCCAGTACTTC
clone_size: NA; d_call: NA; j_call: TRBJ1-2; v_call: TRBV2; cdr3_aa: CASIRGKGDYGYTF; cdr3_nt: TGTGCCAGCATCAGGGGAAAGGGGGACTATGGCTACACCTTC
clone_size: NA; d_call: NA; j_call: TRBJ2-3; v_call: TRBV5-1; cdr3_aa: CASSGAGHRTDTQYF; cdr3_nt: TGCGCCAGCAGCGGAGCGGGACACCGAACAGATACGCAGTATTTT
clone_size: NA; d_call: TRBD1; j_call: TRBJ2-1; v_call: TRBV9; cdr3_aa: CASSVVGTGVWNEQFF; cdr3_nt: TGTGCCAGCAGCGTAGTAGGGACAGGGGTTTGGAATGAGCAGTTCTTC
clone_size: NA; d_call: TRBD1; j_call: TRBJ1-2; v_call: TRBV27; cdr3_aa: CASSPRDRGLIGYTF; cdr3_nt: TGTGCCAGCAGTCCCCGGGACAGGGGGCTTATTGGCTACACCTTC
clone_size: NA; d_call: TRBD1; j_call: TRBJ1-1; v_call: TRBV11-2; cdr3_aa: CASSFSTGSYGMNTEAFF; cdr3_nt: TGTGCCAGCAGCTTTTCGACAGGGTCGTATGGAATGAACACTGAAGCTTTCTTT
clone_size: NA; d_call: NA; j_call: TRBJ1-5; v_call: TRBV19; cdr3_aa: CASSGRNSNQPQHF; cdr3_nt: TGTGCCAGTAGTGGCAGGAATAGCAATCAGCCCCAGCATTTT
clone_size: NA; d_call: TRBD2; j_call: TRBJ2-5; v_call: TRBV11-2; cdr3_aa: CASSSVGGGGTQYF; cdr3_nt: TGTGCCAGCAGCTCCGTTGGGGGGGGAGGAACCCAGTACTTC
clone_size: NA; d_call: TRBD1; j_call: TRBJ1-4; v_call: TRBV27; cdr3_aa: CASSIDDRGKLFF; cdr3_nt: TGTGCCAGCAGTATAGATGACAGGGGGAAACTGTTTTTT
clone_size: NA; d_call: TRBD1; j_call: TRBJ1-2; v_call: TRBV2; cdr3_aa: CASSGQGVIYGYTF; cdr3_nt: TGTGCCAGCAGTGGACAGGGGGTGATCTATGGCTACACCTTC
clone_size: NA; d_call: TRBD1; j_call: TRBJ1-2; v_call: TRBV30; cdr3_aa: CAWSVTGYGYTF; cdr3_nt: TGTGCCTGGAGTGTGACAGGGTATGGCTACACCTTC
clone_size: NA; d_call: NA; j_call: TRBJ1-2; v_call: TRBV30; cdr3_aa: CAWSVLRQGSNYGYTF; cdr3_nt: TGTGCCTGGAGTGTACTGAGGCAGGGGTCGAACTATGGCTACACCTTC
clone_size: NA; d_call: TRBD1; j_call: TRBJ2-3; v_call: TRBV18; cdr3_aa: CASSPRGSTDTQYF; cdr3_nt: TGTGCCAGCTCACCCAGGGGGAGCACAGATACGCAGTATTTT
clone_size: NA; d_call: NA; j_call: TRBJ2-7; v_call: TRBV5-1; cdr3_aa: CASSLQGYEQYF; cdr3_nt: TGCGCCAGCAGCTTACAGGGCTACGAGCAGTACTTC
clone_size: NA; d_call: NA; j_call: TRBJ2-3; v_call: TRBV13; cdr3_aa: CASSLGAGGTDTQYF; cdr3_nt: TGTGCCAGCAGCTTGGGCGCGGGCGGCACAGATACGCAGTATTTT
clone_size: NA; d_call: NA; j_call: TRBJ2-2; v_call: TRBV5-1; cdr3_aa: CASSLLSRQYTGELFF; cdr3_nt: TGCGCCAGCAGCTTACTGAGTCGACAGTACACCGGGGAGCTGTTTTTT
clone_size: NA; d_call: TRBD1; j_call: TRBJ1-1; v_call: TRBV2; cdr3_aa: CASSRRTGHRDTEAFF; cdr3_nt: TGTGCCAGCAGTAGGAGGACAGGCCATAGGGACACTGAAGCTTTCTTT
clone_size: NA; d_call: TRBD2; j_call: TRBJ2-5; v_call: TRBV7-9; cdr3_aa: CASSLGVGGGSNQETQYF; cdr3_nt: TGTGCCAGCAGCTTAGGTGTCGGGGGGGGATCGAATCAAGAGACCCAGTACTTC
clone_size: NA; d_call: NA; j_call: TRBJ2-7; v_call: TRBV29-1; cdr3_aa: CSVGGLEQYF; cdr3_nt: TGCAGCGTGGGGGGTCTCGAGCAGTACTTC
clone_size: NA; d_call: TRBD1; j_call: TRBJ1-1; v_call: TRBV19; cdr3_aa: CASSIDLEGQQNTEAFF; cdr3_nt: TGTGCCAGTAGTATAGATCTCGAGGGACAGCAGAACACTGAAGCTTTCTTT
clone_size: few; d_call: NA; j_call: TRBJ2-5; v_call: TRBV6-6; cdr3_aa: CASSPKETQYF; cdr3_nt: TGTGCCAGCAGCCCCAAAGAGACCCAGTACTTC
clone_size: NA; d_call: NA; j_call: TRBJ1-1; v_call: TRBV30; cdr3_aa: CAWSVGVVGTEAFF; cdr3_nt: TGTGCCTGGAGTGTAGGAGTAGTAGGCACTGAAGCTTTCTTT
clone_size: NA; d_call: TRBD1; j_call: TRBJ1-2; v_call: TRBV27; cdr3_aa: CASRNRGNYGYTF; cdr3_nt: TGTGCCAGCAGAAACAGGGGGAACTATGGCTACACCTTC
clone_size: once; d_call: NA; j_call: TRBJ1-1; v_call: TRBV2; cdr3_aa: CASRYREGTEAFF; cdr3_nt: TGTGCCAGCAGGTACAGGGAAGGCACTGAAGCTTTCTTT
clone_size: few; d_call: TRBD2; j_call: TRBJ2-5; v_call: TRBV2; cdr3_aa: CASSQPSSGNQETQYF; cdr3_nt: TGTGCCAGCAGTCAACCCTCAAGCGGGAACCAAGAGACCCAGTACTTC
clone_size: NA; d_call: TRBD1; j_call: TRBJ2-7; v_call: TRBV4-2; cdr3_aa: CASSQDPGTGEGEQYF; cdr3_nt: TGTGCCAGCAGCCAAGATCCCGGGACAGGGGAGGGCGAGCAGTACTTC
clone_size: NA; d_call: TRBD1; j_call: TRBJ1-2; v_call: TRBV5-1; cdr3_aa: CASRSKRDRARNYGYTF; cdr3_nt: TGCGCCAGCCGGTCGAAGAGGGACAGGGCACGGAACTATGGCTACACCTTC
clone_size: few; d_call: NA; j_call: TRBJ2-1; v_call: TRBV7-9; cdr3_aa: CASRPPIRARGLDEQFF; cdr3_nt: TGTGCCAGCAGACCCCCCATCCGGGCCCGGGGGTTAGATGAGCAGTTCTTC
clone_size: NA; d_call: TRBD1; j_call: TRBJ1-2; v_call: TRBV6-6; cdr3_aa: CASRDRDYTF; cdr3_nt: TGTGCCAGCAGGGACAGGGACTACACCTTC
clone_size: NA; d_call: TRBD1; j_call: TRBJ2-7; v_call: TRBV9; cdr3_aa: CASSIGQGSYEQYF; cdr3_nt: TGTGCCAGCAGCATAGGACAGGGAAGCTACGAGCAGTACTTC
clone_size: NA; d_call: NA; j_call: TRBJ2-5; v_call: TRBV30; cdr3_aa: CAWSNIRHGQETQYF; cdr3_nt: TGTGCCTGGAGTAATATAAGACATGGCCAAGAGACCCAGTACTTC
clone_size: once; d_call: TRBD2; j_call: TRBJ2-1; v_call: TRBV2; cdr3_aa: CASIGGLAVLEQFF; cdr3_nt: TGTGCCAGCATCGGGGGACTAGCAGTACTTGAGCAGTTCTTC
clone_size: NA; d_call: TRBD1; j_call: TRBJ2-7; v_call: TRBV5-1; cdr3_aa: CASSSKTGSYEQYF; cdr3_nt: TGCGCCAGCAGCTCAAAGACAGGGTCCTACGAGCAGTACTTC
clone_size: once; d_call: NA; j_call: TRBJ2-7; v_call: TRBV6-6; cdr3_aa: CASAQGTYEQYF; cdr3_nt: TGTGCCAGCGCCCAGGGGACCTACGAGCAGTACTTC
clone_size: NA; d_call: TRBD1; j_call: TRBJ1-2; v_call: TRBV29-1; cdr3_aa: CSVDGRAGGNYGYTF; cdr3_nt: TGCAGCGTTGATGGGCGGGCAGGGGGGAACTATGGCTACACCTTC
clone_size: NA; d_call: NA; j_call: TRBJ2-5; v_call: TRBV5-1; cdr3_aa: CATRVAEYQETQYF; cdr3_nt: TGCGCCACCCGGGTGGCGGAGTACCAAGAGACCCAGTACTTC
clone_size: NA; d_call: NA; j_call: TRBJ1-3; v_call: TRBV29-1; cdr3_aa: CSVEELAGNTIYF; cdr3_nt: TGCAGCGTTGAAGAACTAGCTGGAAACACCATATATTTT
clone_size: NA; d_call: NA; j_call: TRBJ2-2; v_call: TRBV13; cdr3_aa: CASSSDSGGELFF; cdr3_nt: TGTGCCAGCAGCTCCGACAGTGGCGGGGAGCTGTTTTTT